This TCR beta chain was recovered during a study of shared clonotypes between healthy human individuals. General observations from the study: In this cohort, only blood was sampled, and tissue repertoires likely differ.

A note on this clone: Its antigen is undetermined. Other nucleotide sequences from this sample produce the same CDR3.

Assay runs were performed at deep level. Genomic DNA (from each subset) was split evenly across several immunoSEQ plates. Sequencing was performed with immunoSEQ multiplex PCR; in TCRdb, only in-frame clones are kept and a portion is missing. The data contain fewer than 2.5 million clones, over 85% of them singletons. Sequenced input: naive CD4+ T cells from PBMCs. Specified subset: CD45RA+ positively selected. The receptor comes from a man aged 18 to 35 in good health. Some clones in this sample may be carry-over from other donors' samples.

Here the CDR3 DNA reads TGTGCCAGCAGTCTCGTAGGCCAGCCCCAGCATTTT. Amino acid sequence: CASSLVGQPQHF. The chain is built from TRBV28 and TRBJ1-5; no reliable D call. Looked up from germline, CDR1 is MDHEN and CDR2 is SYDVKM. Trimming cost V 5 bases and J 7 bases, with 9 bases left between them. CDR3 length equals 12 residues.